This passage covers 9 T cell receptor beta chains from one sample sequenced in a study of beta chain features in type 1 diabetes. Of the isolated RNA, all was reverse transcribed, and so the sequenced material was expressed TCRB transcripts. The protocol was immunoSEQ multiplex PCR, while the TCRdb copy is restricted to in-frame clones and leaves out a portion. The table records 430,000 or so clones, roughly 10% of them present only once. Sequencing was performed on naive CD4+ T cells from blood. These receptor sequences come from a woman aged 18 to 35 in good health.

The genes are TRBV9 and TRBJ1-2, with D possibly matching TRBD1 (5 bases). Germline V gene sequence: CDR1 SGDLS, CDR2 YYNGEE. This CDR3 has 15 residues. Trimming took off 0 bases at V and 4 bases at J, with 13 bases between the two ends. CDR3 protein: CASSVGGRATYGYTF. The CDR3 region has the DNA TGTGCCAGCAGCGTAGGCGGCAGGGCTACCTATGGCTACACCTTC.

This chain joins TRBV7-3 and TRBJ2-2; possible D gene TRBD1, 6 bases. The length of the CDR3 is 14 residues. V lost 1 base, J lost 3 bases, and 6 bases lay in between. Germline V CDR1 and CDR2: SGHTA, FQGTGA. The CDR3, as DNA: TGTGCCAGCAGCTTAAACAGGGACACCGGGGAGCTGTTTTTT. Its translation: CASSLNRDTGELFF.

The chain recombines TRBV4-2 with TRBJ1-2, with 8 bases aligning to TRBD1. This CDR3 is 15 amino acids long. V was pared by 2 bases and J by 3 bases, with 5 bases of the junction left unmatched. The germline V gene encodes CDR1 LGHNA and CDR2 YNFKEQ. CDR3 protein: CASSQWTGRDYGYTF. The CDR3 bases are TGTGCCAGCAGCCAATGGACAGGGAGGGACTATGGCTACACCTTC.

This chain connects TRBV18 to TRBJ2-7; 7 bases align to TRBD1. The germline V gene has CDR1 KGHSH and CDR2 LQKENI. There are 13 residues in the CDR3. Unmatched junction bases numbered 6, after V lost 3 bases and J lost 7 bases. The CDR3 DNA reads as TGTGCCAGCTCACCTAGACAGGGACGGGAGCAGTACGTC. Its protein product is CASSPRQGREQYV.

This clone was found many times. The genes are TRBV13 and TRBJ2-1; D is unclear. The CDR3 consists of 14 residues. V lost 5 bases to trimming and J lost 7 bases, with 15 bases between them. Germline values: CDR1 PRHDT, CDR2 FYEKMQ (reference sequence). The CDR3 coding sequence is TGTGCCAGCAGCATGGTCGGTGCTCGGAATGAGCAGTTCTTC. This codes for CASSMVGARNEQFF.

The CDR3 nucleotides read TGTGCCAGCAGCTTAGAAGGAAGGGCACTAGCGGTTGACACGCAGTATTTT. The encoded protein is CASSLEGRALAVDTQYF. V gene TRBV7-2 combines with J gene TRBJ2-3; 8 nucleotides align to TRBD2. CDR1 is SGHTA, CDR2 FQGNSA, per germline. The ends lost 1 base at V and 9 bases at J; junction bases unmatched: 15. The CDR3 runs 17 residues.

This clone was detected a few times. The V gene is TRBV21-1, the J gene TRBJ2-7; the table's TRBD1 call for D was not verified on the DNA. TRBV21-1 is an annotated pseudogene. This CDR3 has 12 residues. DNA of the CDR3: TGTGCCAGCAGCAAAGGGGCCGGCAATCGGTACTTC. Translated, it gives CASSKGAGNRYF.

The chain couples TRBV7-2 to TRBJ2-5; D remains unclear. The CDR3 has 12 residues. Per germline, CDR1 SGHTA and CDR2 FQGNSA. V was cut by 4 bases and J by 2 bases, with 5 bases left in between. CDR3 loop: CASSYPQETQYF. The CDR3 bases are TGTGCCAGCAGCTACCCTCAAGAGACCCAGTACTTC.

This rearrangement joins TRBV7-2 to TRBJ2-2; 7 bases match TRBD2. The CDR3 is 14 residues long. CDR1 and CDR2 (germline): SGHTA, FQGNSA. V lost 7 bases to trimming and J lost 1 base; unmatched junction nucleotides: 3. The CDR3 loop reads CASNAGVNTGELFF. In nucleotides, the CDR3 is TGTGCCAGCAACGCGGGGGTGAACACCGGGGAGCTGTTTTTT.